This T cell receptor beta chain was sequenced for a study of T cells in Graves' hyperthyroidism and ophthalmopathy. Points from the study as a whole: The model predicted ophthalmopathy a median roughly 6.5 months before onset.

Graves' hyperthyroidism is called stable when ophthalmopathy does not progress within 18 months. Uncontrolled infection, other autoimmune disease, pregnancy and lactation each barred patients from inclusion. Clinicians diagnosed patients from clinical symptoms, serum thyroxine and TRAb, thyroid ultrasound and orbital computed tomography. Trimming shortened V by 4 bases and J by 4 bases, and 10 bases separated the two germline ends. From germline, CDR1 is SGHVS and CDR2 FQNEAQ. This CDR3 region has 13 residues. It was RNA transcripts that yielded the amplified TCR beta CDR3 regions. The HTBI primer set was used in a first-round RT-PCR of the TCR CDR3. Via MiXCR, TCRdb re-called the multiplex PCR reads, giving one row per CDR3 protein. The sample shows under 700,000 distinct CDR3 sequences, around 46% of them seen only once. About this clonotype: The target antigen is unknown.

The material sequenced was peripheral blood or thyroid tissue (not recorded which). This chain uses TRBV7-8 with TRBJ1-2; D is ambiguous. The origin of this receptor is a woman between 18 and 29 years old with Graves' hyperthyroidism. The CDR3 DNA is TGTGCCAGCAGCTGCGGACGGGCCTATGGCTACACCTTC. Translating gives CASSCGRAYGYTF.